The TCR beta chain described here comes from a study of T cells expressing NK-cell markers. Findings and caveats of the study: Topping the CD3+CD56-NKG2C+ fraction as well were these clonotypes, in a handful of donors.

Following a re-call of the 5' RACE reads, TCRdb has one entry per CDR3 protein and lacks DNA. The sample holds 500,000 to 600,000 distinct CDR3 sequences. Germline lookup yields CDR1 MNHEY and CDR2 SVGAGI. This CDR3 has 18 residues. Worth noting for this clonotype: Its antigen is as yet unknown.

The chain links TRBV6-5 to TRBJ2-7; TCRdb calls TRBD2, which cannot be checked without DNA. This receptor was taken from a man aged 18 to 29 in good health. The source material was blood T cells: a sorted CD56 or NKG2C T cell subset, CD4+ or CD8+ T cells, or bulk PBMC T cells (not recorded which). This CDR3 is CATYGDGTSGSGSYEQYF.